This TCR beta chain was recovered during a study of T cells after yellow fever vaccination. This clonotype was seen a handful of times. The antigen remains undetermined. Germline loops: CDR1 SGHTA, CDR2 FQGTGA. V was clipped by 8 bases and J by 5 bases, with 15 bases between them. The CDR3 length is 14 residues. The study made its TCR cDNA through 5'RACE template switching. That step introduced a universal primer site along with UMIs. TCRdb recomputed calls from the 5' RACE reads with MiXCR, one row per CDR3 protein. The sample holds a few hundred thousand distinct CDR3 sequences, approximately 10% seen once. Study-wide results and caveats: A weaker but faster secondary response was observed, peaking on day 5 versus 15. Detected again after the booster were most primary-vaccination clones, at 95% to 98% CD4 and 88% CD8.

The input for sequencing was PBMCs, taken on the day of the first yellow fever vaccination. The receptor was isolated from a man aged 18 to 35 who received the YFV17D yellow fever vaccine. This rearrangement joins TRBV7-3 to TRBJ2-2; D is possibly TRBD1 (6 bases). The CDR3 loop reads CASGSDSNTGELFF. CDR3 DNA: TGTGCCAGCGGATCGGACAGTAATACCGGGGAGCTGTTTTTT.